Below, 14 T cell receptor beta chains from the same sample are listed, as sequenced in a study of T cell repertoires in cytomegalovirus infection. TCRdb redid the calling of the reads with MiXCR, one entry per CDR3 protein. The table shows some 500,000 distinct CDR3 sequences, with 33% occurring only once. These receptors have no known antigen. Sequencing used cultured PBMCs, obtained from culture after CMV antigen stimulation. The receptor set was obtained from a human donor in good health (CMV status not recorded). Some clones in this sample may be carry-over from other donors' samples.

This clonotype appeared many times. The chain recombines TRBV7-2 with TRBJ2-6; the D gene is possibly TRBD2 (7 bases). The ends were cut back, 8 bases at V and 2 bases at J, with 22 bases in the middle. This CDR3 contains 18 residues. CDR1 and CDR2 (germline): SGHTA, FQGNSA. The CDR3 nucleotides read TGTGCCAGCCCATTAGGGGGAGGGGGGGTTGCTGGGGCCAACGTCCTGACTTTC. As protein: CASPLGGGGVAGANVLTF.

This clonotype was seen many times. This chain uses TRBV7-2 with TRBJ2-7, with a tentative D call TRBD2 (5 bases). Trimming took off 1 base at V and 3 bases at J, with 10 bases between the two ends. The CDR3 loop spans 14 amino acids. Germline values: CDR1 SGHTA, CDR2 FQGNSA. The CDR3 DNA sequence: TGTGCCAGCAGCTTAGAAGGAGGCAACTACGAGCAGTACTTC. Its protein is CASSLEGGNYEQYF.

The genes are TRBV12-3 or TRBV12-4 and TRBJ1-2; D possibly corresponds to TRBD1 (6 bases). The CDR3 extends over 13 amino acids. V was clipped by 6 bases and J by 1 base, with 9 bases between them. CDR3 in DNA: TGTGCCAGCAGCTGGACAGATAACTATGGCTACACCTTC. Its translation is CASSWTDNYGYTF.

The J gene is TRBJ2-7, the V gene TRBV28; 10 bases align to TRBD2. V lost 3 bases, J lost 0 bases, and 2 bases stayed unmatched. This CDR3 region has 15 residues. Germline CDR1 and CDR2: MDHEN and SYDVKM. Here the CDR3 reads CASSFPSGSSYEQYF. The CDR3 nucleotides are TGTGCCAGCAGTTTCCCTAGCGGGAGCTCCTACGAGCAGTACTTC. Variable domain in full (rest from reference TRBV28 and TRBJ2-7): DVKVTQSSRYLVKRTGEKVFLECVQDMDHENMFWYRQDPGLGLRLIYFSYDVKMKEKGDIPEGYSVSREKKERFSLILESASTNQTSMYLCASSFPSGSSYEQYFGPGTRLTVT.

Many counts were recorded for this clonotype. In nucleotides, the CDR3 is TGTGCCAGCAGTTCGGACACCCATAGCAATCAGCCCCAGCATTTT. As protein: CASSSDTHSNQPQHF. The chain uses TRBV28 and TRBJ1-5; the D gene is possibly TRBD1 (5 bases). Between the trimmed V and J ends, which lost 4 bases and 0 bases, there was a span of 10 bases. The CDR3 runs 15 residues. Germline lookup yields CDR1 MDHEN and CDR2 SYDVKM. Filled out from reference TRBV28 and TRBJ1-5, the complete variable domain reads DVKVTQSSRYLVKRTGEKVFLECVQDMDHENMFWYRQDPGLGLRLIYFSYDVKMKEKGDIPEGYSVSREKKERFSLILESASTNQTSMYLCASSSDTHSNQPQHFGDGTRLSIL.

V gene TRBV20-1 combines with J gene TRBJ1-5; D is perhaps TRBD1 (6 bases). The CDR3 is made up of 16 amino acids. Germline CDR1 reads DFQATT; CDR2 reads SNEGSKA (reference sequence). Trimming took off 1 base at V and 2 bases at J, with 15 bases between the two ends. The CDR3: CSARGVPGGRNQPQHF. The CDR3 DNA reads TGCAGTGCTAGAGGAGTCCCCGGGGGGCGCAATCAGCCCCAGCATTTT.

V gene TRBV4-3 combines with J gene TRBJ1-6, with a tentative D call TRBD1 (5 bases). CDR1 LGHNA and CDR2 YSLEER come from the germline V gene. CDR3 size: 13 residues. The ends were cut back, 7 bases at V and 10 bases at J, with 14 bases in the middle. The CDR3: CASNHRSSSPLHF. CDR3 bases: TGCGCCAGCAATCACAGGTCCTCATCACCCCTCCACTTT.

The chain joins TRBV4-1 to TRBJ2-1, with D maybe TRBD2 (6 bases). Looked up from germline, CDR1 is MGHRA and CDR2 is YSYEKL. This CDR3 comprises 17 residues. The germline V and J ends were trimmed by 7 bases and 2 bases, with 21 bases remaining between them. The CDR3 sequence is CASTTGRLALAYNEQFF. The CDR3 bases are TGCGCCAGCACCACCGGACGCCTAGCGCTTGCCTACAATGAGCAGTTCTTC.

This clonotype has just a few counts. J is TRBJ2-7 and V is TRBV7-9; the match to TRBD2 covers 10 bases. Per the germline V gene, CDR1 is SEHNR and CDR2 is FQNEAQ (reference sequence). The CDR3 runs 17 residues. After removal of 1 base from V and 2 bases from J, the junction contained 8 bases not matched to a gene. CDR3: CASSLVGSSGSTYEQYV. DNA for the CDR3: TGTGCCAGCAGCTTAGTGGGGTCTAGCGGGAGCACCTACGAGCAGTACGTC.

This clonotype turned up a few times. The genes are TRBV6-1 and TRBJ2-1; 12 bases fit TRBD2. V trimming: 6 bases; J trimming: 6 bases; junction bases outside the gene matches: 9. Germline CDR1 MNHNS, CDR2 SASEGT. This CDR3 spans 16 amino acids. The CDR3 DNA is TGTGCCAGCAGCCGAAGACTAGCGGGAGTTGGCAATGAGCAGTTCTTC. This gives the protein CASSRRLAGVGNEQFF.

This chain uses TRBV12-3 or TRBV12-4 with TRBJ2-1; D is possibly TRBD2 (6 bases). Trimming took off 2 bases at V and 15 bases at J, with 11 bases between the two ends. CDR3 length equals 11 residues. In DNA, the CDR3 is TGTGCCAGCAGTTTACGGGGGTTGGTGTTCTTC. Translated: CASSLRGLVFF.

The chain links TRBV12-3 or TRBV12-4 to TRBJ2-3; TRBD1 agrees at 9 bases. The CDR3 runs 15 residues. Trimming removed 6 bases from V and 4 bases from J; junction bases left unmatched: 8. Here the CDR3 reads CASRFTGGAADTQYF. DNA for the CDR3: TGTGCCAGCAGGTTCACAGGGGGCGCAGCAGATACGCAGTATTTT.

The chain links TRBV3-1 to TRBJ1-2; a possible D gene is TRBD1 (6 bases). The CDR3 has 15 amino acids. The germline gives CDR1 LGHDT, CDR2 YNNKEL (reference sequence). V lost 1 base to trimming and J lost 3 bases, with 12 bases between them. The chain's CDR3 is CASSQGPGGDYGYTF. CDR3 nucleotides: TGTGCCAGCAGCCAAGGCCCCGGGGGCGACTATGGCTACACCTTC. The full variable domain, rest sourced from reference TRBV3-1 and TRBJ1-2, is DTAVSQTPKYLVTQMGNDKSIKCEQNLGHDTMYWYKQDSKKFLKIMFSYNNKELIINETVPNRFSPKSPDKAHLNLHINSLELGDSAVYFCASSQGPGGDYGYTFGSGTRLTVV.

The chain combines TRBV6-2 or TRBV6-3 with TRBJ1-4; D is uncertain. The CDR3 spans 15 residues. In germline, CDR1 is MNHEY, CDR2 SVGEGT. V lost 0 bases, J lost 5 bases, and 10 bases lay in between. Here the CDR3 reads CASSYSIGGNEKLFF. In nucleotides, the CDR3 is TGTGCCAGCAGTTACTCGATTGGCGGGAATGAAAAACTGTTTTTT.